A single T cell receptor beta chain is shown here with its context. In the same sample, other DNA sequences code for this CDR3. The data were produced by immunoSEQ multiplex PCR, yet TCRdb's version contains in-frame clones alone and is incomplete. The sample includes about 1 million clones, 65% to 80% of them seen just once. Per the germline V gene, CDR1 is MDHEN and CDR2 is SYDVKM. V dropped 2 bases and J dropped 3 bases, with 8 bases sitting between them. This CDR3 is 14 amino acids long. These data belong to a study of shared clonotypes between healthy human individuals. The specimen sequenced was memory CD4+ T cells sorted from blood. This sample's subset: CD45RA-negative fraction. J is TRBJ1-5 and V is TRBV28; TRBD1 is a possible D gene (6 bases). The sequence was obtained from a man younger than 35 in good health. This CDR3 is CASSLTGPNQPQHF. The CDR3 nucleotides are TGTGCCAGCAGTTTAACAGGGCCCAATCAGCCCCAGCATTTT.